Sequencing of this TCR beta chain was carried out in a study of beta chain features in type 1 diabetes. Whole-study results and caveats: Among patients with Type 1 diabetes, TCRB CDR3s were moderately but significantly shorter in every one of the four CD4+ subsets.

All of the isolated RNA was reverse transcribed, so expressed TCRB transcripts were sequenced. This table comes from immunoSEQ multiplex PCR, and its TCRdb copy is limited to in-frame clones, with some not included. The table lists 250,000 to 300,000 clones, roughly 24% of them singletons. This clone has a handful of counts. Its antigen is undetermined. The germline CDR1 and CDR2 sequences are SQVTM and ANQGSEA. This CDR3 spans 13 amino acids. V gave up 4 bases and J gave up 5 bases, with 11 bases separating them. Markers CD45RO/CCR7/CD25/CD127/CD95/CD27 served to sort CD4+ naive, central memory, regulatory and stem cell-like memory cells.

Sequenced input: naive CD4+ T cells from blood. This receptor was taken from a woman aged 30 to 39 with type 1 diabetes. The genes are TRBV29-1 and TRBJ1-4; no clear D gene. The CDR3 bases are TGCAGCGTTGCTGTACAGAAGAATGAAAAACTGTTTTTT. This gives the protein CSVAVQKNEKLFF.